This T cell receptor (beta chain) was retrieved from a study of blood T cell repertoires in COVID-19. Overall study: Specimens from acute and convalescent COVID-19 originated in the United States, Italy and Spain. PBMCs, B-cell-depleted T cells, or T cells provided the cDNA or gDNA that made up the material.

Germline CDR1 and CDR2: SGHNT and YYREEE (reference sequence). This CDR3 has 14 amino acids. V was pared by 4 bases and J by 2 bases, with 13 bases between. Original analysis: Amplification of reference gene primers provided the estimated nucleated cell counts. Method: immunoSEQ multiplex PCR; TCRdb's copy keeps in-frame clones and lacks some. V, J and clone size are those of that table, while D and trimming were read from the DNA. The table includes fewer than 180,000 clones, 70% to 90% detected once. Sequencing input: peripheral blood. The clonotype comes from a man in his 70s with acute or convalescent COVID-19. The chain is built from TRBV5-4 and TRBJ2-7, with D hard to call. CDR3 protein: CASSRPGPPYEQYF. The CDR3 DNA reads TGTGCCAGCAGCCGACCGGGTCCGCCCTACGAGCAGTACTTC.